This paragraph reports one T cell receptor (beta chain). Its antigen is currently unknown. The source of the sample is a study of T cell repertoires in cytomegalovirus infection. The wider study: Carrying CMV and the relevant HLA type showed in public TCR beta signatures.

Germline CDR1 reads LNHDA; CDR2 reads SQIVND (reference sequence). The CDR3 sequence is 13 residues long. Trimming took 5 bases from V and 4 from J, leaving 11 bases between them. Study observations and caveats: Identification of carriers of CMV plus the relevant HLA was achieved through cumulative public TCR beta family frequency. Clonotypes of TCR beta that were HLA-C-restricted and CMV-specific dominated the ex vivo response.

TCRdb re-derived calls from the reads in MiXCR, one entry per CDR3 protein. Found here are 740,000 or so distinct CDR3 sequences, 35% of them singletons; the top ten hold around 2.6%. This chain links TRBV19 with TRBJ1-1; D remains ambiguous. Material: PBMCs. This TCR came from a human donor in good health (CMV status not recorded). Some clones in this sample may be carry-over from other donors' samples. DNA of the CDR3: TGTGCCAGTAGTCAAGAGGAGCGCACTGAAGCTTTCTTT. It encodes CASSQEERTEAFF.